The 24 T cell receptor beta chains presented below share a single source sample, sequenced in a study of cytomegalovirus exposure and HLA in healthy donors. The PCR employed 60 Vbeta primers together with 13 Jbeta primers. The table came from immunoSEQ multiplex PCR; TCRdb's copy has only in-frame clones and leaves some out. This table holds about 150,000 clones, approximately 80% found once. Sequencing input: PBMCs. The receptors were gathered from a woman aged 40 to 55 in good health and CMV-seronegative.

DNA of the CDR3: TGTGCCATAGCCCCGTACGAGCAGTACTTC. Protein sequence: CAIAPYEQYF. The genes are TRBV6-4 and TRBJ2-5; D is unresolved. The DNA end is more similar to TRBJ2-7, so the J call may be wrong. CDR3 size: 10 residues. CDR1 is MRHNA, CDR2 SNTAGT, per germline.

The J gene is TRBJ2-5, the V gene TRBV18, with 7 bases matching TRBD1. The end of the DNA is better explained by TRBJ2-7, so the J call may be wrong. Germline V gives CDR1 KGHSH, CDR2 LQKENI. The CDR3 spans 14 residues. The CDR3 loop reads CASSPPGGLYEQYF. CDR3 nucleotides: TGTGCCAGCTCACCACCAGGGGGCTTGTACGAGCAGTACTTC.

CDR3 coding DNA: TGTGGGAATCAGCGGCCGGGAAGCACAGATACGCAGTATTTT. This gives the protein CGNQRPGSTDTQYF. The rearrangement joins TRBV15 to TRBJ2-3, with D possibly TRBD2 on 5 matching bases. The CDR3 is 14 residues long. Germline CDR1 LNHNV, CDR2 YYDKDF (reference sequence).

The gene calls are TRBV4-1 and TRBJ1-2; 7 bases line up with TRBD1. The germline V gene has CDR1 MGHRA and CDR2 YSYEKL. With V trimmed by 4 bases and J by 4 bases, 3 bases remained unmatched. The length of the CDR3 is 13 residues. In DNA form, the CDR3 reads TGCGCCAGCAGCCGAGGGGACAGCTATGGCTACACCTTC. It codes for CASSRGDSYGYTF.

The chain couples TRBV14 to TRBJ1-2, with TRBD1 matching over 12 bases. This CDR3 contains 15 residues. V dropped 5 bases and J dropped 7; count of bases not matched to a gene: 8. From germline, CDR1 is SGHDN and CDR2 FVKESK. CDR3 nucleotide sequence: TGTGCCAGCAGCTTGGCTGGGACAGGGGGCTCTGGCTACACCTTC. Residues: CASSLAGTGGSGYTF. Complete variable domain (other parts from reference TRBV14 and TRBJ1-2): EAGVTQFPSHSVIEKGQTVTLRCDPISGHDNLYWYRRVMGKEIKFLLHFVKESKQDESGMPNNRFLAERTGGTYSTLKVQPAELEDSGVYFCASSLAGTGGSGYTFGSGTRLTVV.

V and J are TRBV19 and TRBJ2-1; TRBD2 aligns across 13 bases. CDR3 length: 16 amino acids. Losses at the gene ends were 4 bases for V and 6 bases for J; bases not matched to a gene: 6. Germline V lookup: CDR1 LNHDA, CDR2 SQIVND (reference sequence). CDR3 amino acids: CASSTLTSGRTNEQFF. CDR3 nucleotide sequence: TGTGCCAGTAGTACCCTGACTAGCGGGAGGACCAATGAGCAGTTCTTC.

The genes are TRBV2 and TRBJ2-3; D not resolved. This CDR3 has 12 residues. Germline V gives CDR1 SNHLY, CDR2 FYNNEI. The V end lost 8 bases, the J end lost 6 bases, and 12 bases lay between the germline ends. CDR3 nucleotide sequence: TGTGCCAGCGGGCGTACAGCCGATACGCAGTATTTT. Protein product: CASGRTADTQYF. Variable domain in full (rest from reference TRBV2 and TRBJ2-3): EPEVTQTPSHQVTQMGQEVILRCVPISNHLYFYWYRQILGQKVEFLVSFYNNEISEKSEIFDDQFSVERPDGSNFTLKIRSTKLEDSAMYFCASGRTADTQYFGPGTRLTVL.

The chain links TRBV11-2 to TRBJ1-2, with D possibly being TRBD1 (5 bases). Germline lookup yields CDR1 SGHAT and CDR2 FQNNGV. The length of the CDR3 is 16 residues. The V end lost 0 bases, the J end lost 2 bases, and 13 bases lay between the germline ends. CDR3: CASSLDLPQENYGYTF. The CDR3 DNA follows: TGTGCCAGCAGCTTAGATCTGCCACAGGAGAACTATGGCTACACCTTC.

V gene TRBV28 combines with J gene TRBJ2-3; 12 positions match TRBD1. Germline CDR1 MDHEN, CDR2 SYDVKM. The CDR3 has 13 amino acids. CDR3 nucleotide sequence: TGTGCTAGCTGGGACAGGGGGCGGGATACGCAGTATTTT. Protein: CASWDRGRDTQYF.

The J gene is TRBJ2-5, the V gene TRBV7-8, with a possible D match to TRBD1 (8 bases). Between the trimmed V and J ends, which lost 1 base and 6 bases, there was a span of 18 bases. CDR3 length equals 16 residues. Germline loops: CDR1 SGHVS, CDR2 FQNEAQ. In DNA form, the CDR3 reads TGTGCCAGCAGCTTAGTAGGCGGACAGGGAGGGCAGACCCAGTACTTC. Its translation: CASSLVGGQGGQTQYF. Based on the CDR3 plus reference TRBV7-8 and TRBJ2-5, the full variable domain is GAGVSQSPRYKVAKRGQDVALRCDPISGHVSLFWYQQALGQGPEFLTYFQNEAQLDKSGLPSDRFFAERPEGSVSTLKIQRTQQEDSAVYLCASSLVGGQGGQTQYFGPGTRLLVL.

V and J are TRBV18 and TRBJ2-5; 7 nucleotides agree with TRBD2. Losses at the gene ends were 3 bases for V and 5 bases for J; bases not matched to a gene: 12. This CDR3 comprises 16 residues. Germline V gene lookup returns CDR1 KGHSH and CDR2 LQKENI. The chain's CDR3 is CASSPLGGGSRETQYF. The CDR3 region has the DNA TGTGCCAGCTCACCTCTAGGCGGGGGTAGTCGGGAGACCCAGTACTTC.

J is TRBJ2-2 and V is TRBV25-1; tentative D call: TRBD1 (7 bases). Germline V lookup: CDR1 MGHDK, CDR2 SYGVNS. The CDR3 covers 14 residues. V was cut by 2 bases and J by 4 bases, with 8 bases left in between. CDR3 DNA: TGTGCCAGCAGTGAACAGGGGGGCACCGGGGAGCTGTTTTTT. It translates to CASSEQGGTGELFF. Full variable domain (rest looked up from reference TRBV25-1 and TRBJ2-2): EADIYQTPRYLVIGTGKKITLECSQTMGHDKMYWYQQDPGMELHLIHYSYGVNSTEKGDLSSESTVSRIRTEHFPLTLESARPSHTSQYLCASSEQGGTGELFFGEGSRLTVL.

This clone was counted at least ten times. V is TRBV10-3 and J is TRBJ1-5, with D maybe TRBD1 (5 bases). CDR1 ENHRY and CDR2 SYGVKD come from the germline V gene. The CDR3 length is 17 residues. V was trimmed by 3 bases and J by 0 bases, leaving 15 bases between them. CDR3 in DNA: TGTGCCATCAGTGATGTTTTTGACAGATATAGCAATCAGCCCCAGCATTTT. Translated, it gives CAISDVFDRYSNQPQHF.

The gene calls are TRBV5-1 and TRBJ2-1; 9 bases are shared with TRBD1. Germline CDR1 is SGHRS and CDR2 is YFSETQ. The CDR3 is made up of 15 amino acids. V was clipped by 0 bases and J by 6 bases; unmatched bases: 4. The CDR3 coding sequence is TGCGCCAGCAGCTTGGGGGACAGGGAAATCAATGAGCAGTTCTTC. Residues: CASSLGDREINEQFF.

This clone was counted only a few times. V usage is TRBV18 and J usage is TRBJ1-3, with TRBD1 as a possible D gene (6 bases). Trimming pared 0 bases from V and 4 bases from J, leaving 16 bases between. This CDR3 region has 17 residues. Germline CDR1 is KGHSH and CDR2 is LQKENI. The CDR3: CASSPPPGHSVGNTIYF. The CDR3 region has the DNA TGTGCCAGCTCACCACCGCCGGGACACTCGGTAGGAAACACCATATATTTT.

The chain combines TRBV6-5 with TRBJ2-1, with D perhaps matching TRBD1 (6 bases). Trimming left V 2 bases short and J 2 bases short, with 7 bases between. This CDR3 has 14 residues. Germline V gene sequence: CDR1 MNHEY, CDR2 SVGAGI. CDR3 in amino acids: CASSYEGAYNEQFF. In DNA form, the CDR3 reads TGTGCCAGCAGTTACGAGGGGGCCTACAATGAGCAGTTCTTC.

The rearrangement links TRBV27 to TRBJ1-2; D is unclear. The CDR3 contains 14 residues. CDR1 is MNHEY and CDR2 is SMNVEV in the germline V gene (reference sequence). The V and J ends lost 7 bases and 4 bases respectively, with 16 bases between them. The CDR3 reads CASTTIRPFYGYTF. The CDR3 DNA follows: TGTGCCAGCACCACTATACGGCCTTTCTATGGCTACACCTTC.

This clone was seen just once. The genes are TRBV5-1 and TRBJ2-3; 8 nucleotides match TRBD1. CDR3 length: 14 residues. Looked up from germline, CDR1 is SGHRS and CDR2 is YFSETQ. V was pared by 1 base and J by 5 bases, with 3 bases of the junction left unmatched. This chain's CDR3 is CASSLLQGEDTQYF. The CDR3 DNA reads as TGCGCCAGCAGCTTGCTACAGGGGGAAGATACGCAGTATTTT.

The chain uses TRBV11-2 and TRBJ2-1; D gene uncertain. CDR1 SGHAT and CDR2 FQNNGV come from the germline V gene. V was clipped by 3 bases and J by 4 bases, with 7 bases between them. The CDR3 extends over 13 amino acids. The CDR3 DNA sequence: TGTGCCAGCAGCTTGTCCGCGTACAATGAGCAGTTCTTC. Its protein is CASSLSAYNEQFF.

The V call is TRBV11-3, the J call TRBJ2-5, with TRBD1 matching 12 bases. CDR1 and CDR2 from the germline V gene are SGHNT and YENEEA. The CDR3 extends over 15 amino acids. The junction had 5 bases not matched to a gene; V was cut back by 7 bases and J by 2 bases. As DNA, the CDR3 is TGTGCCAGCAACCCGGGACAGGGGGCTCAAGAGACCCAGTACTTC. This encodes CASNPGQGAQETQYF. Looking up the rest from reference TRBV11-3 and TRBJ2-5 gives the full variable domain: EAGVVQSPRYKIIEKKQPVAFWCNPISGHNTLYWYLQNLGQGPELLIRYENEEAVDDSQLPKDRFSAERLKGVDSTLKIQPAELGDSAVYLCASNPGQGAQETQYFGPGTRLLVL.

In the case of this clone: Sequence at one end of the junction differs from germline and may be a read error. J is TRBJ1-2 and V is TRBV5-1; 8 positions agree with TRBD1. The CDR3 spans 15 residues. In germline, CDR1 is SGHRS, CDR2 YFSETQ. In DNA, the CDR3 is TGTGCCAGCAGCCTAACGACAGGGGCTAACTATGGCTACACCTTC. Translation gives CASSLTTGANYGYTF.

This clone has only a few counts. The CDR3 is CAISPRQGKTGGYTF. Here the CDR3 DNA reads TGTGCCATCAGTCCCCGACAGGGAAAAACGGGCGGCTACACCTTC. The chain joins TRBV10-3 to TRBJ1-2, with 7 bases that match TRBD1. CDR1 is ENHRY and CDR2 is SYGVKD in the germline V gene. J was trimmed by 8 bases and V by 5 bases; bases with no gene match: 14. This CDR3 contains 15 residues.

This clone has just one count. The CDR3 DNA reads TGCAGCGTGAGGCGCCTAGCGGGAGTTAATGAGCAGTTCTTC. Its translation is CSVRRLAGVNEQFF. The gene calls are TRBV29-1 and TRBJ2-1, with TRBD2 identical over 10 bases. J gave up 7 bases and V 6 bases, and 9 bases lay outside the gene matches. Germline V gene sequence: CDR1 SQVTM, CDR2 ANQGSEA. CDR3 length equals 14 residues.

The chain combines TRBV27 with TRBJ2-1; TRBD1 is a possible D gene (5 bases). In germline, CDR1 is MNHEY, CDR2 SMNVEV (reference sequence). V shed 4 bases and J shed 7 bases, with 14 bases lying between them. The CDR3 runs to 14 residues. The CDR3 spells CASSYGHPGNEQFF. The CDR3 DNA follows: TGTGCCAGCAGTTACGGACACCCAGGGAATGAGCAGTTCTTC.